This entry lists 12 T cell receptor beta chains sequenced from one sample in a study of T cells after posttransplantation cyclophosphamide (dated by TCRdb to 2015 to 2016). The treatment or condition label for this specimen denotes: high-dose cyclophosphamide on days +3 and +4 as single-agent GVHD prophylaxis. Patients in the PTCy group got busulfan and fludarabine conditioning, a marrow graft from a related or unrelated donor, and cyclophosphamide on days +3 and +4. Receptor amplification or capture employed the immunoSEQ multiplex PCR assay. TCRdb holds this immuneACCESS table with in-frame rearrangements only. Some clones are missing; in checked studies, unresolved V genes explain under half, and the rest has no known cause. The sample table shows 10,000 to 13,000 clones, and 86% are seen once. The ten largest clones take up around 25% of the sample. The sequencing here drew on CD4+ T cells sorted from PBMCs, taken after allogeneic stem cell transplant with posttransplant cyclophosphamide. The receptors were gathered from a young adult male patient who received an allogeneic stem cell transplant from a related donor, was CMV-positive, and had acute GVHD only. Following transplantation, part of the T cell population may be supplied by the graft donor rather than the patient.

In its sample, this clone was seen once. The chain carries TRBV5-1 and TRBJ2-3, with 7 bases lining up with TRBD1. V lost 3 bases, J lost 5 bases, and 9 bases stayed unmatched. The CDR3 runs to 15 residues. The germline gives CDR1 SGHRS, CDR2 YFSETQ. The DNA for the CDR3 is TGCGCCAGCAGCTCAGGGGCAGGGGGACAAGATACGCAGTATTTT. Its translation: CASSSGAGGQDTQYF.

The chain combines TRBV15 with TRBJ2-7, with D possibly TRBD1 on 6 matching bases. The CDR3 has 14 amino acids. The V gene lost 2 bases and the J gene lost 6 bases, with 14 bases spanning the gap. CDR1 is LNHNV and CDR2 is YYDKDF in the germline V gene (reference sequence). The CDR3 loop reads CATSRPNRATEQYF. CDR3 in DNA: TGTGCCACCAGCAGACCAAACAGGGCCACCGAGCAGTACTTC.

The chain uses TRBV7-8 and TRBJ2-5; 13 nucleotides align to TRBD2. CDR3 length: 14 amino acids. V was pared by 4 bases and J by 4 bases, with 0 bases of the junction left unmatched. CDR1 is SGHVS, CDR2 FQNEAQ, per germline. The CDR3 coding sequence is TGTGCCAGCAGCTGGACTAGCGGGGGAGAGACCCAGTACTTC. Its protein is CASSWTSGGETQYF.

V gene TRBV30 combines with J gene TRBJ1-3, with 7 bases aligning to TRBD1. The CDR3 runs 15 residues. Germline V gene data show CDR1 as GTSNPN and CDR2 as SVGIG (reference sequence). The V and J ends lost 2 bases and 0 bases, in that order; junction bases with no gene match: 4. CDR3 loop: CAWSHDRDSGNTIYF. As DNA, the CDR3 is TGTGCCTGGAGTCATGACAGGGACTCTGGAAACACCATATATTTT.

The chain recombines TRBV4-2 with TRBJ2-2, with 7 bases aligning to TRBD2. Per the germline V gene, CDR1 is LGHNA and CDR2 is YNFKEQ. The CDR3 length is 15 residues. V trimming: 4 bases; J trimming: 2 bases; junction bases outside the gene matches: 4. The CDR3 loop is CASSLGTTNTGELFF. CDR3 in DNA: TGTGCCAGCAGCCTCGGGACTACTAACACCGGGGAGCTGTTTTTT.

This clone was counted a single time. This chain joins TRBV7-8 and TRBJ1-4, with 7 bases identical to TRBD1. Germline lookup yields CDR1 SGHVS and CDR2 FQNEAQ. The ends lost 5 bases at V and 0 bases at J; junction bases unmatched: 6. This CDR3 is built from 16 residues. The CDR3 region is CASSHRDSPTNEKLFF. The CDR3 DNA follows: TGTGCCAGCAGCCACAGGGACAGTCCAACTAATGAAAAACTGTTTTTT.

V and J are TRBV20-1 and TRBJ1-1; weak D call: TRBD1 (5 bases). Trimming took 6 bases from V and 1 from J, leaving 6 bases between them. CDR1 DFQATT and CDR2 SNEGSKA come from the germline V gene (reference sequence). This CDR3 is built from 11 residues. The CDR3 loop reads CSATENTEAFF. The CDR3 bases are TGCAGTGCGACAGAGAACACTGAAGCTTTCTTT.

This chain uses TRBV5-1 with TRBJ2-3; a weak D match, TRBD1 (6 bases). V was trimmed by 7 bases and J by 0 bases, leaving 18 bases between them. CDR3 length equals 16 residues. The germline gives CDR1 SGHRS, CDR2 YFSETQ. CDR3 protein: CASSQGNAASTDTQYF. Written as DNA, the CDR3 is TGCGCCAGCTCTCAGGGGAACGCCGCAAGCACAGATACGCAGTATTTT.

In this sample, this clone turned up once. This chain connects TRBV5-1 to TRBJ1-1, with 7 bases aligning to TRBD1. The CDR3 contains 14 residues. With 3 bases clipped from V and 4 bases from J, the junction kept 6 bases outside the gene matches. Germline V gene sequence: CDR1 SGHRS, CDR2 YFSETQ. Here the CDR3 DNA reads TGCGCCAGCAGCTCGAATTCAGGGGGCACTGAAGCTTTCTTT. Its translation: CASSSNSGGTEAFF.

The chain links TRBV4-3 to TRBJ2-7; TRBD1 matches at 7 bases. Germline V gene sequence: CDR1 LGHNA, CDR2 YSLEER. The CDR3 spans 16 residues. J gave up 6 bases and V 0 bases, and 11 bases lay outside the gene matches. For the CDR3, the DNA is TGCGCCAGCAGCCAAGAATGGAAACAGGGGCCCTCCGAGCAGTACTTC. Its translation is CASSQEWKQGPSEQYF.

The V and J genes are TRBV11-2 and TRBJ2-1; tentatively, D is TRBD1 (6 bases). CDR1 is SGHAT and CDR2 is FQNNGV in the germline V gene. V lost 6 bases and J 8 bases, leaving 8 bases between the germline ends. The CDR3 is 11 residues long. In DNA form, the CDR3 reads TGTGCCAGCAGTACAGGGTATGAGCAGTTCTTC. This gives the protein CASSTGYEQFF. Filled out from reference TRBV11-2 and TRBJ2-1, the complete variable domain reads EAGVAQSPRYKIIEKRQSVAFWCNPISGHATLYWYQQILGQGPKLLIQFQNNGVVDDSQLPKDRFSAERLKGVDSTLKIQPAKLEDSAVYLCASSTGYEQFFGPGTRLTVL.

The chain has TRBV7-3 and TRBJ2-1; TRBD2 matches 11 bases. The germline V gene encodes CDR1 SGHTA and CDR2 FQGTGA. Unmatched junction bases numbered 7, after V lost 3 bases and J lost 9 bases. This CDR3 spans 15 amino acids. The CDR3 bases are TGTGCCAGCAGCTTTAATAGCGGGGGGGGAGGTGAGCAGTTCTTC. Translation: CASSFNSGGGGEQFF. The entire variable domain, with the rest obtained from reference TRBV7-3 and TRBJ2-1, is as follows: GAGVSQTPSNKVTEKGKYVELRCDPISGHTALYWYRQSLGQGPEFLIYFQGTGAADDSGLPNDRFFAVRPEGSVSTLKIQRTERGDSAVYLCASSFNSGGGGEQFFGPGTRLTVL.